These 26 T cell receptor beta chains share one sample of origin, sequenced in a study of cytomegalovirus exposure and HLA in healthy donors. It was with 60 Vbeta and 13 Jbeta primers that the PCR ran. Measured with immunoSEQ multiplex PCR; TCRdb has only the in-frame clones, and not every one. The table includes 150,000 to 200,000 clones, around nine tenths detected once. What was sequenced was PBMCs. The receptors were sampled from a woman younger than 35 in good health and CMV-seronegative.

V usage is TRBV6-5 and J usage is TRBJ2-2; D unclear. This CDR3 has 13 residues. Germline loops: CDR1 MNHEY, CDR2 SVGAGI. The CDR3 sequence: CAVESADTGELFF. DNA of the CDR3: TGTGCTGTGGAATCGGCGGACACCGGGGAGCTGTTTTTT.

The CDR3 nucleotides read TGTGCCATCAGTGCCCCAATCTCTGGGGCCAACGTCCTGACTTTC. Translating gives CAISAPISGANVLTF. The rearrangement joins TRBV10-3 to TRBJ2-6; D ambiguous. CDR1 is ENHRY, CDR2 SYGVKD, per germline. Trimming left V 4 bases short and J 0 bases short, with 7 bases between. The CDR3 loop spans 15 amino acids.

CDR3 residues: CASTRPTGQGNYEQYF. CDR3 nucleotides: TGTGCCAGCACCCGACCCACGGGTCAGGGTAACTACGAGCAGTACTTC. The chain is built from TRBV2 and TRBJ2-7; D is perhaps TRBD1 (5 bases). CDR1 and CDR2 from the germline V gene are SNHLY and FYNNEI. This CDR3 has 16 residues. V was trimmed by 7 bases and J by 3 bases, leaving 22 bases between them.

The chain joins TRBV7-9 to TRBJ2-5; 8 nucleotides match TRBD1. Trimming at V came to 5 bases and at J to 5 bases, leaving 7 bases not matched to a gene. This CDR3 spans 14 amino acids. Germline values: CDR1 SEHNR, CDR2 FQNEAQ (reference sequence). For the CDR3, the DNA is TGTGCCAGCAGCGCCTGGACAGGGCGGGAGACCCAGTACTTC. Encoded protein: CASSAWTGRETQYF.

CDR3 sequence (DNA): TGTGCCAGCAGCTTAGGGGCAGGGGGCAATCAGCCCCAGCATTTT. As protein: CASSLGAGGNQPQHF. This chain joins TRBV11-2 and TRBJ1-5; weak D call: TRBD1 (6 bases). Germline V gene data show CDR1 as SGHAT and CDR2 as FQNNGV. Deletions cut 1 base from V and 2 bases from J, with 9 bases between. This CDR3 contains 15 residues. The entire variable domain, with the rest obtained from reference TRBV11-2 and TRBJ1-5, is as follows: EAGVAQSPRYKIIEKRQSVAFWCNPISGHATLYWYQQILGQGPKLLIQFQNNGVVDDSQLPKDRFSAERLKGVDSTLKIQPAKLEDSAVYLCASSLGAGGNQPQHFGDGTRLSIL.

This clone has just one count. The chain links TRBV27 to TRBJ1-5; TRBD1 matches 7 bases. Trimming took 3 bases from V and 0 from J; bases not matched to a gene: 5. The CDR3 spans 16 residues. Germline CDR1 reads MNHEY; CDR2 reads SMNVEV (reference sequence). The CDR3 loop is CASSFVGTDSNQPQHF. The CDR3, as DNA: TGTGCCAGCAGTTTCGTCGGGACAGATAGCAATCAGCCCCAGCATTTT.

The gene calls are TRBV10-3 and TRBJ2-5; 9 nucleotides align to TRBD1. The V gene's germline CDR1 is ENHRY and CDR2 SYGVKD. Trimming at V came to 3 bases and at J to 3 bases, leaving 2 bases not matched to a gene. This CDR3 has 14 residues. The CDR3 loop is CAISDRQGEETQYF. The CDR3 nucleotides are TGTGCCATCAGTGACCGACAGGGGGAAGAGACCCAGTACTTC.

In nucleotides, the CDR3 is TGTGCCAGCAATATACACTCGGAGGGTACCTACGAGCAGTACTTC. The encoded protein is CASNIHSEGTYEQYF. The chain employs TRBV2 and TRBJ2-7, with D possibly TRBD2 on 6 matching bases. This CDR3 spans 15 amino acids. V lost 7 bases and J 2 bases, leaving 18 bases between the germline ends. Germline values: CDR1 SNHLY, CDR2 FYNNEI. Full variable domain (outside the CDR3, taken from reference TRBV2 and TRBJ2-7): EPEVTQTPSHQVTQMGQEVILRCVPISNHLYFYWYRQILGQKVEFLVSFYNNEISEKSEIFDDQFSVERPDGSNFTLKIRSTKLEDSAMYFCASNIHSEGTYEQYFGPGTRLTVT.

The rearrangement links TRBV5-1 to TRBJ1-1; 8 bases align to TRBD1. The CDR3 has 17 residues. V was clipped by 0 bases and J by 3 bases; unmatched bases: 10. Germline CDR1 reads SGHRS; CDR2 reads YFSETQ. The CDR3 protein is CASSLALGRDRYTEAFF. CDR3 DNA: TGCGCCAGCAGCTTGGCGCTCGGCCGGGACAGGTACACTGAAGCTTTCTTT. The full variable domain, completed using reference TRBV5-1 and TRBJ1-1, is KAGVTQTPRYLIKTRGQQVTLSCSPISGHRSVSWYQQTPGQGLQFLFEYFSETQRNKGNFPGRFSGRQFSNSRSEMNVSTLELGDSALYLCASSLALGRDRYTEAFFGQGTRLTVV.

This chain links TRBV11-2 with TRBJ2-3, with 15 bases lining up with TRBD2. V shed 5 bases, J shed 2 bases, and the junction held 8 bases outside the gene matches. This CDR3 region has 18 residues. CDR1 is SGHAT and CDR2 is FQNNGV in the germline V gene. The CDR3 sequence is CASSPGLAGGRPTDTQYF. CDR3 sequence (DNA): TGTGCCAGCAGCCCTGGACTAGCGGGAGGGCGGCCCACAGATACGCAGTATTTT.

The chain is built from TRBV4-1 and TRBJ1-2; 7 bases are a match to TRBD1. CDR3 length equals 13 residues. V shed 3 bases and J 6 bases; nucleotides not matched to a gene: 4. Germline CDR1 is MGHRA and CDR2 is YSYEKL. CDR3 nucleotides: TGCGCCAGCAGCCAGAACAGGGGTGATGGCTACACCTTC. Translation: CASSQNRGDGYTF.

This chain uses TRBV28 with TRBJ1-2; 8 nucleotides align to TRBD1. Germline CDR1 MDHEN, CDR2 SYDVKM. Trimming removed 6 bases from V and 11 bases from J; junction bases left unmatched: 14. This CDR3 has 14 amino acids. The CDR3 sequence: CASSPTRDRSRYTF. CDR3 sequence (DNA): TGTGCCAGCAGCCCTACACGGGACAGGTCTAGGTACACCTTC.

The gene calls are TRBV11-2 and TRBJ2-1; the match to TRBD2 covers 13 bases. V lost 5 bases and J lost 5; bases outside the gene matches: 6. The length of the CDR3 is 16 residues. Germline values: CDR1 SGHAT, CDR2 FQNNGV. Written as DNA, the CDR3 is TGTGCCAGCAGCCCGGGACTAGCGGGGCGGGACAATGAGCAGTTCTTC. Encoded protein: CASSPGLAGRDNEQFF.

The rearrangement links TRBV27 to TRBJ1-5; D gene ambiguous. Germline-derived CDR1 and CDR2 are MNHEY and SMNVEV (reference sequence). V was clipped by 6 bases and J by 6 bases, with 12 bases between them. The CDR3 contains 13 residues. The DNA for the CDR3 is TGTGCCAGCAGCCCCCGGGTTGGTCAGCCCCAGCATTTT. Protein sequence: CASSPRVGQPQHF.

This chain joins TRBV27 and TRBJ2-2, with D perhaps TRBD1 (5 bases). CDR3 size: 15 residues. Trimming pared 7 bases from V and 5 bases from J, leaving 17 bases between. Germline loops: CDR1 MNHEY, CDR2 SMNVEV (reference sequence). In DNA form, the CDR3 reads TGTGCCAGCACGAAGGGGTCTGAGTTGACCGGGGAGCTGTTTTTT. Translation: CASTKGSELTGELFF.

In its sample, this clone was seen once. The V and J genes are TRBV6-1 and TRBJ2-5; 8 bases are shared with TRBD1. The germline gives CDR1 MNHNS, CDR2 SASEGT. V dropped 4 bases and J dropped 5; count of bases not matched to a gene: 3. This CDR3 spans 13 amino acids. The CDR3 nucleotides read TGTGCCAGCAGTGGGGGGACAGGTGAGACCCAGTACTTC. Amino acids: CASSGGTGETQYF.

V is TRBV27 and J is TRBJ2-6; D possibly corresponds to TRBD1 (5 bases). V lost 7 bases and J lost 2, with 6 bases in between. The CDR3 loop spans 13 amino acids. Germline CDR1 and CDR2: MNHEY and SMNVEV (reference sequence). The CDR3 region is CASTRAGANVLTF. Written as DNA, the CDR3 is TGTGCCAGCACCAGGGCTGGGGCCAACGTCCTGACTTTC. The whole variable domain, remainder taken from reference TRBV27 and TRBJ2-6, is EAQVTQNPRYLITVTGKKLTVTCSQNMNHEYMSWYRQDPGLGLRQIYYSMNVEVTDKGDVPEGYKVSRKEKRNFPLILESPSPNQTSLYFCASTRAGANVLTFGAGSRLTVL.

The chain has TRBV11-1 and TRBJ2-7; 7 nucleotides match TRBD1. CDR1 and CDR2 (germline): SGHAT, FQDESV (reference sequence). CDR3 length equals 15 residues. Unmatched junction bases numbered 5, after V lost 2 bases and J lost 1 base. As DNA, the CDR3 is TGTGCCAGCAGCTTATACAGGGGCCCTTCCTACGAGCAGTACTTC. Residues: CASSLYRGPSYEQYF.

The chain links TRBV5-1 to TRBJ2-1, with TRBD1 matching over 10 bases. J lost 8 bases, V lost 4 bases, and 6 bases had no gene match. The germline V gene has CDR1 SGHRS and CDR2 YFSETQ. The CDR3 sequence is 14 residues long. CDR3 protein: CASSLGQGFDEQFF. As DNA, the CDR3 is TGCGCCAGCAGCCTGGGACAGGGGTTCGATGAGCAGTTCTTC.

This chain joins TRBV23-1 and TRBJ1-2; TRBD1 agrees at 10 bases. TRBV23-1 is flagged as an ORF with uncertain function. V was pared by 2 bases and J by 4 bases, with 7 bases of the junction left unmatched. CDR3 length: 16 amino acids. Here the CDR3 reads CASSQPDRGRIYGYTF. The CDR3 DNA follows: TGCGCCAGCAGTCAACCCGACAGGGGGCGAATCTATGGCTACACCTTC.

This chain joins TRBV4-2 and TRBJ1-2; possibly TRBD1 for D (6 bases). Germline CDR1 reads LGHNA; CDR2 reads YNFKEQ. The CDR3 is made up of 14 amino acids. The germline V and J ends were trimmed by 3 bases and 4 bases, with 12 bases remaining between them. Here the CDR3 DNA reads TGTGCCAGCAGCCAGTCGGACAGCCTCTATGGCTACACCTTC. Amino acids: CASSQSDSLYGYTF.

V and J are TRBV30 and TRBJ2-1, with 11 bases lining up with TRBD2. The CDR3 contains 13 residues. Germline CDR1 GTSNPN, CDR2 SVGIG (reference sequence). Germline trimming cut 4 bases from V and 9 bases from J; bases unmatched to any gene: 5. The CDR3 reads CAWNSGRASEQFF. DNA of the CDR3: TGTGCCTGGAATAGCGGGAGGGCCAGTGAGCAGTTCTTC.

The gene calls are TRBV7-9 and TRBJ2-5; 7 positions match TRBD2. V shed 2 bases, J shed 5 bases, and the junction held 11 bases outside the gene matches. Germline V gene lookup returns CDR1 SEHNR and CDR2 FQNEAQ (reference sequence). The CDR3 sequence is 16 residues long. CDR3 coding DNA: TGTGCCAGCAGCTTAAGAAATAGGGCGGGAGCCGAGACCCAGTACTTC. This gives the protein CASSLRNRAGAETQYF. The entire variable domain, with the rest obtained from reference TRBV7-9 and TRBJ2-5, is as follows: DTGVSQNPRHKITKRGQNVTFRCDPISEHNRLYWYRQTLGQGPEFLTYFQNEAQLEKSRLLSDRFSAERPKGSFSTLEIQRTEQGDSAMYLCASSLRNRAGAETQYFGPGTRLLVL.

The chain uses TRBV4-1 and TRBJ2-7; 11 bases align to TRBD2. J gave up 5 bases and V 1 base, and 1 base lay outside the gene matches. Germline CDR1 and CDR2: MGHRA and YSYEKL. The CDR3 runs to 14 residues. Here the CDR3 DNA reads TGCGCCAGCAGCCAAGTGACTAGCGGGGACGAGCAGTACTTC. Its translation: CASSQVTSGDEQYF.

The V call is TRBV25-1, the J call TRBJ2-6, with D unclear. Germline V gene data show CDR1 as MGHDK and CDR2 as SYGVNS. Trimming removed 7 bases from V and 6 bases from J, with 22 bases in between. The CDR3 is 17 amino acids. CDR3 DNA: TGTGCCAGCATAGGTTTTTTTGACGGAGCGAAGGCCAACGTCCTGACTTTC. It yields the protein CASIGFFDGAKANVLTF.

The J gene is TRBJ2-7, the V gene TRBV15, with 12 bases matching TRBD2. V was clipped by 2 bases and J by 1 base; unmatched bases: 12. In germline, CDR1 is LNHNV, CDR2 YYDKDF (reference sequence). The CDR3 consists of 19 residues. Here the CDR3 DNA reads TGTGCCACCAGCAGATTTCTAGCGGGAGGGCCCTCGGGATCCTACGAGCAGTACTTC. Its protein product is CATSRFLAGGPSGSYEQYF.